The 22 T cell receptor beta chains presented below share a single source sample, sequenced in a study of response to subunit inactivated influenza vaccine. A single record per CDR3 protein comes from TCRdb applying MiXCR to the RT-PCR reads. This sample has a few hundred thousand distinct CDR3 sequences; around 15% occur once, and the top ten carry roughly 10%. The input for sequencing was PBMCs from blood, taken 11 to 12 days after vaccination. The receptors were sampled from a man aged 50 to 60 who received an inactivated influenza vaccine.

This chain connects TRBV3-1 to TRBJ2-3; 7 bases line up with TRBD2. The CDR3 is 16 residues long. The germline CDR1 and CDR2 sequences are LGHDT and YNNKEL (reference sequence). Trimming removed 3 bases from V and 6 bases from J; junction bases left unmatched: 12. CDR3 sequence reads: CASSQLGAGEADTQYF. In nucleotides, the CDR3 is TGTGCCAGCAGCCAGTTGGGTGCGGGAGAGGCGGATACGCAGTATTTT.

The V and J genes are TRBV2 and TRBJ2-3, with 8 bases that match TRBD2. The V gene end was trimmed by 5 bases and the J gene end by 2 bases; junction bases not matched to a gene: 6. The length of the CDR3 is 15 residues. Germline-derived CDR1 and CDR2 are SNHLY and FYNNEI. CDR3 sequence: CASSPSGGFTDTQYF. The CDR3 DNA sequence: TGTGCCAGCAGTCCGAGCGGGGGATTCACAGATACGCAGTATTTT.

The table lists this clonotype with many counts. Here the CDR3 DNA reads TGCGCCAGCAGCCCGGTTGGGGCTAACTATGGCTACACCTTC. Amino acids: CASSPVGANYGYTF. This chain links TRBV5-1 with TRBJ1-2; D is undetermined. The germline gives CDR1 SGHRS, CDR2 YFSETQ. V lost 4 bases, J lost 0 bases, and 10 bases lay in between. The CDR3 has 14 residues. The variable domain in full, with the rest retrieved from reference TRBV5-1 and TRBJ1-2, is KAGVTQTPRYLIKTRGQQVTLSCSPISGHRSVSWYQQTPGQGLQFLFEYFSETQRNKGNFPGRFSGRQFSNSRSEMNVSTLELGDSALYLCASSPVGANYGYTFGSGTRLTVV.

This clonotype was counted between two and nine times. The chain has TRBV15 and TRBJ2-5, with 8 bases matching TRBD1. Unmatched junction bases numbered 6, after V lost 4 bases and J lost 5 bases. In germline, CDR1 is LNHNV, CDR2 YYDKDF (reference sequence). The CDR3 extends over 14 amino acids. CDR3 coding DNA: TGTGCCACCAGCACAAAGACAGGGGTGGAGACCCAGTACTTC. This translates into CATSTKTGVETQYF.

The chain recombines TRBV29-1 with TRBJ2-7; D not resolved. There are 14 residues in the CDR3. Between the trimmed V and J ends, which lost 2 bases and 1 base, there was a span of 12 bases. CDR1 SQVTM and CDR2 ANQGSEA come from the germline V gene. CDR3 region: CSVESAAASYEQYF. CDR3 DNA sequence: TGCAGCGTTGAAAGCGCAGCAGCTTCCTACGAGCAGTACTTC.

This clonotype was counted between two and nine times. V and J are TRBV28 and TRBJ2-1; TRBD2 matches 7 bases. Germline CDR1 MDHEN, CDR2 SYDVKM. V dropped 6 bases and J dropped 5; count of bases not matched to a gene: 10. This CDR3 contains 15 residues. CDR3 coding DNA: TGTGCCAGCAGGGGCCCGGCTAGCGGTCACAATGAGCAGTTCTTC. It specifies CASRGPASGHNEQFF.

This clonotype was seen only a few times. J is TRBJ1-5 and V is TRBV12-3 or TRBV12-4; the match to TRBD1 covers 11 bases. This CDR3 contains 14 residues. V dropped 6 bases and J dropped 11; count of bases not matched to a gene: 9. This chain's CDR3 is CASRKDRGRWTQHF. The CDR3 region has the DNA TGTGCCAGCAGGAAGGACAGGGGGCGGTGGACCCAGCATTTT.

In this sample, this clonotype turned up a few times. The chain employs TRBV5-1 and TRBJ1-2; TRBD1 is a possible D gene (5 bases). Germline CDR1 and CDR2: SGHRS and YFSETQ. The V gene lost 0 bases and the J gene lost 2 bases, with 8 bases spanning the gap. CDR3 size: 14 residues. The CDR3 spells CASSLATGNYGYTF. The CDR3, as DNA: TGCGCCAGCAGCTTGGCAACAGGAAACTATGGCTACACCTTC.

CDR3 nucleotide sequence: TGCGCCAGCAGCTTGGGAGACAGGGGCGATGAGCAGTTCTTC. This sequence encodes CASSLGDRGDEQFF. The chain employs TRBV5-1 and TRBJ2-1; TRBD1 agrees at 8 bases. Germline V gene lookup returns CDR1 SGHRS and CDR2 YFSETQ. V lost 0 bases and J lost 8; bases outside the gene matches: 4. The CDR3 covers 14 residues.

The chain links TRBV9 to TRBJ2-7, with D possibly matching TRBD2 (6 bases). The CDR3 sequence is 13 residues long. Trimming pared 4 bases from V and 2 bases from J, leaving 10 bases between. Germline assignment: CDR1 SGDLS and CDR2 YYNGEE. CDR3 loop: CASSSGDPYEQYF. In nucleotides, the CDR3 is TGTGCCAGCAGCTCGGGGGACCCCTACGAGCAGTACTTC.

This clonotype was counted only a few times. V and J are TRBV29-1 and TRBJ2-1; either TRBD1 or TRBD2 may supply D (6 bases each). V dropped 4 bases and J dropped 0 bases, with 25 bases sitting between them. CDR3 length: 19 residues. Germline V gene lookup returns CDR1 SQVTM and CDR2 ANQGSEA. CDR3 sequence (DNA): TGCAGCGTTGCGGGGGTACAGGGTAGTGGATTTGCCTCCTACAATGAGCAGTTCTTC. As protein: CSVAGVQGSGFASYNEQFF.

V usage is TRBV24-1 and J usage is TRBJ2-6, with D perhaps TRBD1 (5 bases). The CDR3 has 17 residues. From germline, CDR1 is KGHDR and CDR2 SFDVKD. Trimming took off 7 bases at V and 0 bases at J, with 15 bases between the two ends. CDR3 in DNA: TGTGCCACCAGCCCTCAGGGTAGGGGCTCTGGGGCCAACGTCCTGACTTTC. It translates to CATSPQGRGSGANVLTF.

The chain is built from TRBV7-9 and TRBJ1-5; TRBD1 matches at 7 bases. J gave up 6 bases and V 5 bases, and 10 bases lay outside the gene matches. Germline CDR1 and CDR2: SEHNR and FQNEAQ (reference sequence). This CDR3 is built from 15 residues. CDR3 coding DNA: TGTGCCAGCAGCCCTGGAGGGGGCGTCAGTCAGCCCCAGCATTTT. Protein product: CASSPGGGVSQPQHF.

The rearrangement uses TRBV20-1 and TRBJ2-5; 8 positions match TRBD1. CDR1 is DFQATT, CDR2 SNEGSKA, per germline (reference sequence). J gave up 4 bases and V 1 base, and 11 bases lay outside the gene matches. This CDR3 spans 16 amino acids. The CDR3 region has the DNA TGCAGTGCTAGAGGAGGGGCAGACAGGGGAAGAGAGACCCAGTACTTC. Translation gives CSARGGADRGRETQYF.

V usage is TRBV7-2 and J usage is TRBJ1-3; D call uncertain. The germline CDR1 and CDR2 sequences are SGHTA and FQGNSA. Trimming took off 5 bases at V and 8 bases at J, with 13 bases between the two ends. This CDR3 comprises 13 residues. Here the CDR3 reads CASSTLLVDTIYF. CDR3 DNA sequence: TGTGCCAGCAGCACCCTCCTCGTGGACACCATATATTTT.

V is TRBV14 and J is TRBJ1-1; D is unresolved. This CDR3 has 14 amino acids. V was clipped by 3 bases and J by 4 bases, with 12 bases between them. From germline, CDR1 is SGHDN and CDR2 FVKESK. The CDR3 spells CASSQLGGVTEAFF. CDR3 nucleotides: TGTGCCAGCAGCCAGCTTGGAGGCGTCACTGAAGCTTTCTTT.

The chain is built from TRBV4-1 and TRBJ2-7; D possibly matches TRBD1 or TRBD2 (5 bases each). Germline CDR1 reads MGHRA; CDR2 reads YSYEKL. CDR3 size: 15 residues. The V end lost 1 base, the J end lost 5 bases, and 15 bases lay between the germline ends. CDR3 residues: CASSQAVSEGHEQYF. CDR3 nucleotide sequence: TGCGCCAGCAGCCAAGCGGTGTCCGAGGGGCACGAGCAGTACTTC.

This clonotype was detected ten times or more. At one boundary the junction diverges from the germline segment, which might be a read error. The chain employs TRBV5-1 and TRBJ1-2; 11 bases agree with TRBD1. Per the germline V gene, CDR1 is SGHRS and CDR2 is YFSETQ. The CDR3 extends over 14 amino acids. The CDR3 is CASSSGTGGYGYTF. The CDR3 nucleotides read TGTGCCAGCAGTTCTGGGACAGGGGGTTATGGCTACACCTTC.

CDR3 nucleotides: TGTGCCAGCAGCCTAAGGCAGGGTTTTTCTGAAGCTTTCTTT. Its translation: CASSLRQGFSEAFF. The chain carries TRBV7-2 and TRBJ1-1; the D gene is possibly TRBD1 (5 bases). Germline CDR1 SGHTA, CDR2 FQGNSA. CDR3 length: 14 residues. V dropped 5 bases and J dropped 6 bases, with 16 bases sitting between them.

In this sample, this clonotype turned up a few times. The chain is built from TRBV7-6 and TRBJ2-5; 10 nucleotides match TRBD1. The CDR3 is made up of 14 amino acids. Germline-derived CDR1 and CDR2 are SGHVS and FNYEAQ. Trimming removed 5 bases from V and 10 bases from J; junction bases left unmatched: 10. CDR3 protein: CASSATGTGVLQYF. The CDR3 DNA follows: TGTGCCAGCAGCGCCACCGGGACAGGGGTTCTCCAGTACTTC.

This clonotype was detected a few times. This chain connects TRBV7-8 to TRBJ2-3; D not certain. The CDR3 is 14 residues long. Germline V gene sequence: CDR1 SGHVS, CDR2 FQNEAQ. V lost 8 bases and J 0 bases, leaving 12 bases between the germline ends. The CDR3 sequence: CASGHSPSTDTQYF. The CDR3 nucleotides read TGTGCCAGCGGCCATTCACCTAGCACAGATACGCAGTATTTT.

This clonotype was seen more than once but under ten times. The chain links TRBV5-1 to TRBJ1-1, with TRBD1 matching over 8 bases. The CDR3 consists of 15 residues. CDR1 and CDR2 (germline): SGHRS, YFSETQ. Trimming removed 4 bases from V and 7 bases from J; junction bases left unmatched: 12. The chain's CDR3 is CASSRQGTGGNEAFF. The CDR3 DNA reads as TGCGCCAGCAGCCGCCAGGGGACAGGAGGCAATGAAGCTTTCTTT.